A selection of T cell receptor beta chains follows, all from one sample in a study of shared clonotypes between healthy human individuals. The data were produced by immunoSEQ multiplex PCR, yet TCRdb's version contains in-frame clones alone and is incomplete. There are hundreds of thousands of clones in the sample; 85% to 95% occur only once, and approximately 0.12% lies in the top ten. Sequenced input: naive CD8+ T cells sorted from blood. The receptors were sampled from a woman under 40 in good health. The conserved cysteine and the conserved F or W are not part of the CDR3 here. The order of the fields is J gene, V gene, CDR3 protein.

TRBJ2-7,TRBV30,AWSVGTGAHVKQY
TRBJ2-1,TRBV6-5,ASSPGSSYNEQF
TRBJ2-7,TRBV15,ATSPPSDWETYEQY
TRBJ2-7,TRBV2,ASRGTEAYEQY
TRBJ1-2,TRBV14,ASSPPGRHYGYT
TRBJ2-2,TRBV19,ASSFRQGNTGELF
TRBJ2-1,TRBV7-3,ASSSGTPGLSANAQF
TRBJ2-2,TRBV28,ASSWLGNTGELF
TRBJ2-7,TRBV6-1,ASSVGQGGAEQY
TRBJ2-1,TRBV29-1,SVESDPPSYNEQF
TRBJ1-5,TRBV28,ASSLPANRGGSQPQH
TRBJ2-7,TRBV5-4,ASSWGSYEQY
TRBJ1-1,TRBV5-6,ASSLEGTEAF
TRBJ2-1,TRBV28,ASSTPGLAGPSSYNEQF
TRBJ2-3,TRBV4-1,ASSQEPAGAPDTQY
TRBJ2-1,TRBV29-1,SVEAGGLNEQF
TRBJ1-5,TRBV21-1,ASSFCLAGGNQPQH